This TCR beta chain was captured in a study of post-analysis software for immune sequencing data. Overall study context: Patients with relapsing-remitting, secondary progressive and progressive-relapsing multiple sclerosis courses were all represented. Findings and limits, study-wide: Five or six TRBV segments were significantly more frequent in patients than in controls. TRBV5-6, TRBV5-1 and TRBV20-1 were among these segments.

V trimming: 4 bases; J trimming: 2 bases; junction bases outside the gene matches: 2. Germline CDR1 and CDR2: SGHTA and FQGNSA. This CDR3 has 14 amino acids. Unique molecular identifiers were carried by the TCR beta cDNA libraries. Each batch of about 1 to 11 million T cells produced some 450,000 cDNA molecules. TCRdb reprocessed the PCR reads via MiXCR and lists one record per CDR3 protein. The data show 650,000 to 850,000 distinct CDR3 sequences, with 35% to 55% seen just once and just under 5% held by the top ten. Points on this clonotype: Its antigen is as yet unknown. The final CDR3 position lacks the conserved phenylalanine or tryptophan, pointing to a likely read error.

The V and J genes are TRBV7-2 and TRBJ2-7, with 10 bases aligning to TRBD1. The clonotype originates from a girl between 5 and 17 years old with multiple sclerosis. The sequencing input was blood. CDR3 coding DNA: TGTGCCAGCAGCTCCGGGACAGGGGCCTACGAGCAGTACTTA. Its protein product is CASSSGTGAYEQYL.